A single sample is the source of the 8 T cell receptor beta chains below, sequenced in a study of cytomegalovirus exposure and HLA in healthy donors. The PCR ran on 60 Vbeta and 13 Jbeta primers. The table came from immunoSEQ multiplex PCR; TCRdb's copy has only in-frame clones and leaves some out. The clone table shows about 140,000 clones, with the ten largest holding 2% to 3%. Sequences were obtained from PBMCs. These receptors originate from a man aged 35-49 years in good health and CMV-seronegative.

To note about this clone: Other DNA sequences within the sample encode an identical CDR3. The rearrangement uses TRBV5-6 and TRBJ2-2; D remains ambiguous. V shed 0 bases and J shed 1 base, with 7 bases lying between them. This CDR3 region has 15 residues. Germline CDR1 SGHDT, CDR2 YYEEEE. In nucleotides, the CDR3 is TGTGCCAGCAGCTTGGATAGAGGGAACACCGGGGAGCTGTTTTTT. Translation gives CASSLDRGNTGELFF.

The J gene is TRBJ1-4, the V gene TRBV5-4; no definite D call. CDR3 length: 15 amino acids. V was clipped by 5 bases and J by 4 bases, with 15 bases between them. CDR1 and CDR2 (germline): SGHNT, YYREEE (reference sequence). In DNA, the CDR3 is TGTGCCAGCAGACGTCCTGGGGAGGGTAATGAAAAACTGTTTTTT. Encoded protein: CASRRPGEGNEKLFF.

J is TRBJ1-1 and V is TRBV18; no clear D gene. CDR1 is KGHSH and CDR2 is LQKENI in the germline V gene. CDR3 length equals 14 residues. V lost 5 bases to trimming and J lost 8 bases, with 18 bases between them. Here the CDR3 reads CASSSYGQPGEAFF. The CDR3 DNA sequence: TGTGCCAGCTCATCCTACGGGCAGCCGGGGGAAGCTTTCTTT.

The chain uses TRBV6-1 and TRBJ2-1, with 9 positions matching TRBD1. V dropped 8 bases and J dropped 7; count of bases not matched to a gene: 9. This CDR3 has 14 amino acids. Germline-derived CDR1 and CDR2 are MNHNS and SASEGT. The CDR3 DNA is TGTGCCAGCGTCGGAACAGGGGGCATGAATGAGCAGTTCTTC. Translation: CASVGTGGMNEQFF.

J is TRBJ2-5 and V is TRBV29-1, with D maybe TRBD2 (6 bases). The ends were cut back, 4 bases at V and 5 bases at J, with 23 bases in the middle. The CDR3 has 16 residues. Germline assignment: CDR1 SQVTM and CDR2 ANQGSEA. CDR3 amino acids: CSVGSLTSLSLETQYF. The CDR3 region has the DNA TGCAGCGTTGGGTCCCTGACTAGTTTGAGTTTGGAGACCCAGTACTTC.

The V and J genes are TRBV13 and TRBJ2-7, with D tentatively TRBD2 (5 bases). The CDR3 covers 14 residues. Trimming stripped 5 bases from V and 2 bases from J, with 13 bases between. Germline V gene sequence: CDR1 PRHDT, CDR2 FYEKMQ (reference sequence). The CDR3 sequence: CASSPLGRAYEQYF. Written as DNA, the CDR3 is TGTGCCAGCAGCCCTCTAGGGAGAGCCTACGAGCAGTACTTC.

The chain couples TRBV28 to TRBJ1-2; 7 nucleotides match TRBD1. V gave up 10 bases and J gave up 1 base; unmatched junction bases: 18. This CDR3 has 17 amino acids. Germline V gives CDR1 MDHEN, CDR2 SYDVKM. The chain's CDR3 is CATTPATGSLFNYGYTF. The DNA of the CDR3 is TGTGCCACCACCCCGGCGACAGGGTCGTTATTTAACTATGGCTACACCTTC.

CDR3 bases: TGTGCCAGTATTAGAGCGGGGGCCTCGACCGGGGAGCTGTTTTTT. Protein sequence: CASIRAGASTGELFF. The V gene is TRBV19, the J gene TRBJ2-2; 8 nucleotides align to TRBD2. Germline CDR1 and CDR2: LNHDA and SQIVND (reference sequence). The J segment lost 5 bases and the V segment lost 7 bases, leaving 9 bases of the junction unmatched. The CDR3 is 15 amino acids.